A single T cell receptor beta chain is shown here with its context. This sample stems from a study of cytomegalovirus exposure and HLA in healthy donors. Some clones are missing from TCRdb's copy, which holds only in-frame ones; the method was immunoSEQ multiplex PCR. In the table there are about 120,000 clones, over 75% of which are singletons. The sequencing sample was made of PBMCs. The receptor was derived from a woman aged 18 to 35 in good health and CMV-seropositive.

CDR3 in amino acids: CASSGTGKVTEAFF. As DNA, the CDR3 is TGTGCCAGCAGCGGGACAGGGAAAGTAACTGAAGCTTTCTTT. J is TRBJ1-1 and V is TRBV9; 8 bases align to TRBD1. From germline, CDR1 is SGDLS and CDR2 YYNGEE. There are 14 residues in the CDR3. V shed 3 bases, J shed 5 bases, and the junction held 6 bases outside the gene matches.